Following are 11 T cell receptor beta chains from one sample sequenced in a study of early T cells in non-severe SARS-CoV-2 infection. Each CDR3 protein gets one entry after TCRdb re-called the 5' RACE reads with MiXCR. The sample consists of about 67,000 distinct CDR3 sequences, 9.5% to 13% of them appearing once. The source material was whole blood. Receptor source: an adult who was a healthcare worker with PCR-confirmed SARS-CoV-2 infection or an uninfected control (not recorded which).

This clonotype showed up just a few times. DNA of the CDR3: TGTGCCAGCAAACGTTACACCGGGGAGCTGTTTTTT. This sequence encodes CASKRYTGELFF. This chain joins TRBV6-5 and TRBJ2-2; D gene ambiguous. The CDR3 is made up of 12 amino acids. Germline V gene data show CDR1 as MNHEY and CDR2 as SVGAGI. Trimming removed 7 bases from V and 3 bases from J, with 6 bases in between.

The chain has TRBV6-5 and TRBJ1-2, with a possible D match to TRBD1 (5 bases). Deletions cut 5 bases from V and 0 bases from J, with 16 bases between. The CDR3 consists of 16 residues. Germline V lookup: CDR1 MNHEY, CDR2 SVGAGI. This CDR3 reads CASSPGPIATNYGYTF. CDR3 DNA sequence: TGTGCCAGCAGTCCGGGACCGATAGCTACTAACTATGGCTACACCTTC.

This clonotype was observed a few times. This sequence joins TRBV12-3 or TRBV12-4 and TRBJ2-4, with D possibly TRBD1 on 5 matching bases. CDR3 length: 13 amino acids. Deletions cut 5 bases from V and 8 bases from J, with 13 bases between. The DNA of the CDR3 is TGTGCCAGCAGTATCACAGGTGCGGACATTCAGTACTTC. This sequence encodes CASSITGADIQYF.

V usage is TRBV13 and J usage is TRBJ1-2; tentative D call: TRBD1 (6 bases). Trimming took 8 bases from V and 4 from J, leaving 14 bases between them. Germline CDR1 is PRHDT and CDR2 is FYEKMQ (reference sequence). The CDR3 sequence is 13 residues long. The CDR3 sequence: CASRGQGPYGYTF. In nucleotides, the CDR3 is TGTGCCAGCCGGGGGCAGGGCCCCTATGGCTACACCTTC.

The gene calls are TRBV7-8 and TRBJ1-4; possible D gene TRBD1, 5 bases. Between the trimmed V and J ends, which lost 7 bases and 10 bases, there was a span of 19 bases. Germline CDR1 is SGHVS and CDR2 is FQNEAQ. The CDR3 is 14 amino acids. CDR3 sequence: CASNKMGPAVKLFF. CDR3 bases: TGTGCCAGCAACAAAATGGGGCCCGCGGTAAAACTGTTTTTT.

This clonotype was counted at least ten times. The rearrangement uses TRBV7-9 and TRBJ2-4; D may be TRBD2 (6 bases). The CDR3 is 15 residues long. In germline, CDR1 is SEHNR, CDR2 FQNEAQ (reference sequence). V gave up 5 bases and J gave up 6 bases, with 17 bases separating them. The CDR3 DNA is TGTGCCAGCAGCCAACCGGGACTGGGTGGAAACATTCAGTACTTC. This encodes CASSQPGLGGNIQYF.

This clonotype was detected ten times or more. The chain is built from TRBV9 and TRBJ2-3; 8 nucleotides line up with TRBD2. CDR3 length: 16 amino acids. Germline V gene sequence: CDR1 SGDLS, CDR2 YYNGEE. The ends lost 3 bases at V and 2 bases at J; junction bases unmatched: 8. CDR3 nucleotides: TGTGCCAGCAGCGCTGACGGACTAGCCTCCACAGATACGCAGTATTTT. Translation: CASSADGLASTDTQYF.

There are many counts of this clonotype. The chain links TRBV6-5 to TRBJ2-7; D is possibly TRBD1 or TRBD2 (5 bases each). The CDR3 runs 11 residues. The V and J ends lost 8 bases and 5 bases respectively, with 10 bases between them. The germline gives CDR1 MNHEY, CDR2 SVGAGI. The CDR3: CASGWGNEQYF. CDR3 bases: TGTGCCAGCGGGTGGGGGAACGAGCAGTACTTC.

The V and J genes are TRBV11-2 and TRBJ2-3; D unresolved. This CDR3 is built from 14 residues. The ends were cut back, 0 bases at V and 6 bases at J, with 10 bases in the middle. Germline V lookup: CDR1 SGHAT, CDR2 FQNNGV. The CDR3 DNA reads as TGTGCCAGCAGCTTAGATAGTTTTTTGGATACGCAGTATTTT. Residues: CASSLDSFLDTQYF.

This clonotype was detected many times. The J gene is TRBJ1-2, the V gene TRBV15, with D possibly matching TRBD1 (6 bases). Germline CDR1 reads LNHNV; CDR2 reads YYDKDF (reference sequence). The CDR3 extends over 14 amino acids. Trimming removed 4 bases at V and 0 bases at J, with 9 bases between. The CDR3 sequence: CATSTRTANYGYTF. For the CDR3, the DNA is TGTGCCACCAGCACTCGGACAGCTAACTATGGCTACACCTTC.

This clonotype was observed many times. The chain couples TRBV5-1 to TRBJ2-1; possibly TRBD2 for D (5 bases). V dropped 9 bases and J dropped 1 base, with 20 bases sitting between them. Germline V lookup: CDR1 SGHRS, CDR2 YFSETQ. This CDR3 spans 16 amino acids. The chain's CDR3 is CATSDRSGESYNEQFF. The CDR3 DNA follows: TGCGCCACCTCCGATCGGAGCGGTGAGTCCTACAATGAGCAGTTCTTC.